The 12 T cell receptor beta chains below all came from one sample that was sequenced in a study of vaccination and CD4 T cells after COVID-19 (dated by TCRdb to the early 2020s). Their antigens are not known. Libraries were prepared through PCR. The run used an Illumina iSeq 100. DNA from cultured CD4+ T cells underwent TCR sequencing with the Oncomine TCR Beta short-read assay at the Johns Hopkins FTIC core. TCRdb reprocessing: public reads trimmed at Q25 with fastp, clones called with MiXCR, in-frame beta chains kept. Each CDR3 protein gets just one entry, which takes the most common genes and DNA from the rows behind it. This sample comprises around 21,000 distinct CDR3 sequences, around 49% of them detected only once. 3% to 4% of the sample comes from the top ten. The treatment or condition label corresponds to: roughly 10-day PBMC culture with coronavirus spike peptide pools or control peptides (ViraFEST assay).

Source material: CD4+ T cells from blood, cultured in vitro. The receptors shown here come from a human donor who had recovered from COVID-19.

This CDR3 reads CASSQRRGQTEAFF. The CDR3 coding sequence is TGTGCCAGCAGCCAACGGAGGGGCCAGACTGAAGCTTTCTTT. V is TRBV7-8 and J is TRBJ1-1; D is perhaps TRBD1 (5 bases). V was clipped by 5 bases and J by 5 bases, with 15 bases between them. This CDR3 spans 14 amino acids. Germline values: CDR1 SGHVS, CDR2 FQNEAQ.

The V and J genes are TRBV7-2 and TRBJ2-7, with TRBD1 as a possible D gene (5 bases). The V end was cut by 5 bases, the J end by 6 bases, with 14 bases between. This CDR3 contains 13 residues. Germline CDR1 reads SGHTA; CDR2 reads FQGNSA. The CDR3 reads CASSLAGSGEQYF. The DNA of the CDR3 is TGTGCCAGCAGCCTGGCAGGGTCGGGCGAGCAGTACTTC.

The V and J genes are TRBV7-9 and TRBJ2-7; D uncertain. V lost 4 bases and J lost 3, with 4 bases in between. This CDR3 is 11 amino acids long. Per the germline V gene, CDR1 is SEHNR and CDR2 is FQNEAQ (reference sequence). The CDR3 region is CASSSVYEQYF. Written as DNA, the CDR3 is TGTGCCAGCAGCTCGGTCTACGAGCAGTACTTC.

V gene TRBV11-3 combines with J gene TRBJ2-3; perhaps TRBD2 as D (6 bases). The V gene lost 5 bases and the J gene lost 2 bases, with 11 bases spanning the gap. CDR1 is SGHNT, CDR2 YENEEA, per germline. This CDR3 region has 14 residues. CDR3 sequence reads: CASSPRRVTDTQYF. CDR3 bases: TGTGCCAGCAGCCCTAGGAGGGTCACAGATACGCAGTATTTT.

This clonotype was counted between two and nine times. This chain joins TRBV2 and TRBJ2-5; D is unresolved. The germline V gene encodes CDR1 SNHLY and CDR2 FYNNEI. The CDR3 extends over 11 amino acids. V lost 2 bases and J 5 bases, leaving 3 bases between the germline ends. CDR3 nucleotide sequence: TGTGCCAGCAGTGAAAGGGAGACCCAGTACTTC. Translated, it gives CASSERETQYF. Filled out from reference TRBV2 and TRBJ2-5, the complete variable domain reads EPEVTQTPSHQVTQMGQEVILRCVPISNHLYFYWYRQILGQKVEFLVSFYNNEISEKSEIFDDQFSVERPDGSNFTLKIRSTKLEDSAMYFCASSERETQYFGPGTRLLVL.

The J gene is TRBJ2-2, the V gene TRBV6-2 or TRBV6-3; possibly TRBD1 or TRBD2 for D (6 bases each). The CDR3 spans 14 residues. The germline V and J ends were trimmed by 10 bases and 4 bases, with 16 bases remaining between them. Per the germline V gene, CDR1 is MNHEY and CDR2 is SVGEGT. The CDR3: CATTRGASTGELFF. DNA for the CDR3: TGTGCCACCACGAGGGGGGCTTCCACCGGGGAGCTGTTTTTT.

The rearrangement links TRBV10-3 to TRBJ1-1; 7 bases are shared with TRBD1. The CDR3 totals 14 residues. Germline CDR1 reads ENHRY; CDR2 reads SYGVKD. Trimming at V came to 6 bases and at J to 5 bases, leaving 9 bases not matched to a gene. The CDR3 protein is CAIRQDTRGTEAFF. DNA for the CDR3: TGTGCCATCAGACAGGATACCAGGGGGACTGAAGCTTTCTTT.

V usage is TRBV7-6 and J usage is TRBJ1-2, with D possibly being TRBD1 (5 bases). This CDR3 has 13 residues. Germline CDR1 SGHVS, CDR2 FNYEAQ. Between the trimmed V and J ends, which lost 4 bases and 4 bases, there was a span of 10 bases. This chain's CDR3 is CASSSRGGYGYTF. The DNA for the CDR3 is TGTGCCAGCAGCTCGCGTGGGGGCTATGGCTACACCTTC.

Only a few counts were recorded for this clonotype. This chain connects TRBV7-9 to TRBJ2-2, with TRBD1 identical over 12 bases. This CDR3 is 17 amino acids long. With V trimmed by 1 base and J by 6 bases, 6 bases remained unmatched. Germline CDR1 and CDR2: SEHNR and FQNEAQ (reference sequence). CDR3 residues: CASSLGPGTGGSGELFF. DNA of the CDR3: TGTGCCAGCAGCTTAGGGCCCGGGACAGGGGGCTCCGGGGAGCTGTTTTTT. The whole variable domain, remainder taken from reference TRBV7-9 and TRBJ2-2, is DTGVSQNPRHKITKRGQNVTFRCDPISEHNRLYWYRQTLGQGPEFLTYFQNEAQLEKSRLLSDRFSAERPKGSFSTLEIQRTEQGDSAMYLCASSLGPGTGGSGELFFGEGSRLTVL.

The chain couples TRBV7-2 to TRBJ1-1, with no clear D. The CDR3 has 14 residues. Germline assignment: CDR1 SGHTA and CDR2 FQGNSA. V gave up 5 bases and J gave up 0 bases, with 10 bases separating them. The CDR3 here is CASSPGILNTEAFF. CDR3 in DNA: TGTGCCAGCAGCCCCGGGATATTGAACACTGAAGCTTTCTTT.

The chain combines TRBV7-8 with TRBJ2-5, with TRBD2 as a possible D gene (6 bases). CDR3 length equals 15 residues. The V gene's germline CDR1 is SGHVS and CDR2 FQNEAQ. V gave up 3 bases and J gave up 3 bases, with 14 bases separating them. CDR3 nucleotide sequence: TGTGCCAGCAGCTTCCCAAGCGGAGGGGAAGAGACCCAGTACTTC. It is translated as CASSFPSGGEETQYF.

The chain recombines TRBV27 with TRBJ1-2; D gene uncertain. This CDR3 has 14 amino acids. Trimming removed 5 bases from V and 8 bases from J, with 18 bases in between. CDR1 is MNHEY and CDR2 is SMNVEV in the germline V gene (reference sequence). Here the CDR3 DNA reads TGTGCCAGCAGTCGAACTGAGAGGCAGTCAGGCTACACCTTC. Protein: CASSRTERQSGYTF.